This TCR beta chain was retrieved from a study of T cells in Graves' hyperthyroidism and ophthalmopathy. Broader study findings: A model built on 13 V-J features separated ophthalmopathy from stable hyperthyroidism. Most expanded thyroid clonotypes above 0.001 also appeared in blood.

The V and J ends lost 10 bases and 7 bases, in that order; junction bases with no gene match: 3. The CDR3 runs 12 residues. CDR1 is LNHDA and CDR2 is SQIVND in the germline V gene (reference sequence). Amplification of TCR beta CDR3 regions was performed using RNA transcripts as template. The TCR CDR3 was amplified in a first-round RT-PCR using the HTBI primer set. Via MiXCR, TCRdb re-called the multiplex PCR reads, giving one row per CDR3 protein. The sample has 800,000 or so distinct CDR3 sequences; 38% are singletons. In regard to this clonotype: Its antigen is currently unknown.

PBMCs stemmed from over 7.5 ml fresh peripheral blood. This clonotype was obtained from a man younger than 30 with Graves' hyperthyroidism. The V gene is TRBV19, the J gene TRBJ1-6; 8 nucleotides align to TRBD1. The sequencing input was blood. The CDR3 loop reads CATGGWNSPLHF. The DNA of the CDR3 is TGTGCCACAGGGGGCTGGAATTCACCCCTCCACTTT.